Described below is a single T cell receptor beta chain sequence and its context. One entry per CDR3 protein, called by TCRdb with MiXCR from the 5' RACE reads. The sample shows 400,000 to 450,000 distinct CDR3 sequences, under 20% of them seen only once. The data originate from a study of T cells after yellow fever vaccination. Trimming stripped 5 bases from V and 5 bases from J, with 10 bases between. Germline V lookup: CDR1 MNHEY, CDR2 SVGAGI. The CDR3 has 13 residues. The V gene is TRBV6-5, the J gene TRBJ1-5; D not certain. The sequenced sample was PBMCs, obtained before the yellow fever booster vaccination. This receptor was identified in a young man who received the YFV17D yellow fever vaccine. The CDR3 DNA reads as TGTGCCAGCAGTCAGAGGAGAGATCAGCCCCAGCATTTT. Translating gives CASSQRRDQPQHF.